These T cell receptor beta chains were read from a single sample in a study of blood T cell repertoires in COVID-19. TCRdb keeps only in-frame clones here, not all; method: immunoSEQ multiplex PCR. Among tens of thousands of clones listed, 80% to 90% were seen once. The sequenced material came from peripheral blood. The receptors stem from a man aged 40-50 years with COVID-19, enrolled during active disease. Both conserved end residues are part of each CDR3. Each record gives: clone size, J gene, D gene, V gene, CDR3 protein, CDR3 DNA. The D gene is left open where the match is weak. Not every row has a clone size; where given, it reads once, few, many or a size class.

NA TRBJ2-5 NA TRBV18 CASSPGHQETQYF TGTGCCAGCTCCCCGGGACATCAAGAGACCCAGTACTTC
NA TRBJ2-1 TRBD2 TRBV4-1 CASSQTPLAASYNEQFF TGCGCCAGCAGCCAAACCCCCCTAGCGGCTTCCTACAATGAGCAGTTCTTC
NA TRBJ1-2 TRBD1 TRBV13 CASIRTGQGQDGYTF TGTGCCAGCATCCGAACAGGACAGGGGCAGGATGGCTACACCTTC
once TRBJ2-7 TRBD2 TRBV15 CATSRASGGGSDEQYF TGTGCCACCAGCAGGGCTAGCGGGGGGGGGAGTGACGAGCAGTACTTC
NA TRBJ2-7 TRBD1 TRBV27 CASSLTTGAYEQYF TGTGCCAGCAGTTTAACCACAGGGGCGTACGAGCAGTACTTC
NA TRBJ2-3 NA TRBV19 CASSIPLGRTQYF TGTGCCAGTAGTATACCGTTGGGGCGTACGCAGTATTTT
NA TRBJ1-5 NA TRBV9 CASSVDAGGPQHF TGTGCCAGCAGCGTAGACGCGGGGGGACCCCAGCATTTT
NA TRBJ2-3 NA TRBV4-2 CASSQDGSTDTQYF TGTGCCAGCAGCCAAGACGGGAGTACAGATACGCAGTATTTT
NA TRBJ2-7 NA TRBV28 CASSRPRVPQTRDYEQYF TGTGCCAGCAGCCGTCCTAGAGTCCCCCAGACTAGAGACTACGAGCAGTACTTC
NA TRBJ1-2 TRBD1 TRBV7-9 CASSLRGGAGGPGYTF TGTGCCAGCAGCTTACGGGGAGGGGCAGGGGGCCCTGGCTACACCTTC
NA TRBJ1-2 NA TRBV5-4 CASSLGGHYGYTF TGTGCCAGCAGCTTGGGGGGGCACTATGGCTACACCTTC
NA TRBJ2-2 NA TRBV19 CASSIYFGSGELFF TGTGCCAGTAGTATCTATTTCGGGTCCGGGGAGCTGTTTTTT
NA TRBJ2-7 TRBD2 TRBV19 CASSVLAGVSYEQYF TGTGCCAGTAGTGTGCTAGCGGGGGTCTCCTACGAGCAGTACTTC
NA TRBJ1-2 TRBD1 TRBV7-2 CASSPSTTGPYYGYTF TGTGCCAGCAGCCCTTCCACGACAGGGCCGTACTATGGCTACACCTTC
NA TRBJ2-3 TRBD1 TRBV3-1/TRBV3-2 CASSPRYPGQGVDTQYF TGTGCCAGCAGCCCAAGGTACCCCGGACAGGGTGTAGATACGCAGTATTTT
NA TRBJ2-3 NA TRBV5-6 CASSLRQYTDTQYF TGTGCCAGCAGCCTTAGACAGTACACAGATACGCAGTATTTT
NA TRBJ1-2 TRBD1 TRBV18 CASSTTGDDYGYTF TGTGCCAGCTCAACGACAGGGGACGACTATGGCTACACCTTC
NA TRBJ1-1 NA TRBV7-2 CASSFGEGTEAFF TGTGCCAGCAGCTTTGGGGAGGGGACTGAAGCTTTCTTT
NA TRBJ1-5 NA TRBV3-1/TRBV3-2 CASSQDPGVGQPQHF TGTGCCAGCAGCCAAGATCCCGGGGTGGGTCAGCCCCAGCATTTT
NA TRBJ1-1 NA TRBV19 CASRDKNTEAFF TGTGCCAGTAGAGACAAGAACACTGAAGCTTTCTTT
NA TRBJ1-1 NA TRBV7-9 CASSPQTGRNTEAFF TGTGCCAGCAGCCCCCAGACAGGAAGGAACACTGAAGCTTTCTTT
NA TRBJ2-1 TRBD2 TRBV11-2 CASTAGGAAGGSSYNEQFF TGTGCCAGCACCGCCGGGGGGGCGGCGGGGGGTAGCTCCTACAATGAGCAGTTCTTC
NA TRBJ2-7 NA TRBV11-3 CASSQADSYEQYF TGTGCCAGCAGCCAAGCGGACTCCTACGAGCAGTACTTC
NA TRBJ1-2 TRBD1 TRBV29-1 CSVGKGQGNNYGYTF TGCAGCGTTGGAAAGGGACAGGGTAACAACTATGGCTACACCTTC
NA TRBJ1-3 NA TRBV6-5 CASSQDSSGNTIYF TGTGCCAGCAGCCAGGACAGCTCTGGAAACACCATATATTTT
NA TRBJ1-2 NA TRBV12-3/TRBV12-4 CASSDDRTRTF TGTGCCAGCAGTGACGACAGGACACGCACCTTC
NA TRBJ1-4 NA TRBV28 CASSLAGRDEKLFF TGTGCCAGCAGTTTGGCTGGGAGGGATGAAAAACTGTTTTTT
NA TRBJ1-2 NA TRBV28 CASSFVGTYGYTF TGTGCCAGCAGTTTCGTCGGGACTTATGGCTACACCTTC
NA TRBJ2-4 NA TRBV5-5 CASSLGRVAKNIQYF TGTGCCAGCAGCCTCGGGCGGGTAGCCAAAAACATTCAGTACTTC
NA TRBJ1-2 NA TRBV20-1 CSAIGVVGYTF TGCAGTGCTATTGGTGTAGTGGGCTACACCTTC
NA TRBJ2-7 TRBD2 TRBV11-3 CASSLDLAGEDYEQYF TGTGCCAGCAGCTTAGATCTAGCGGGAGAAGATTACGAGCAGTACTTC
NA TRBJ2-2 TRBD2 TRBV3-1/TRBV3-2 CASSHWVAGSNTGELFF TGTGCCAGCAGCCATTGGGTAGCGGGATCGAACACCGGGGAGCTGTTTTTT
once TRBJ1-5 TRBD1 TRBV3-1/TRBV3-2 CASSQTGGERQPQHF TGTGCCAGCAGTCAGACAGGGGGGGAGAGACAGCCCCAGCATTTT
NA TRBJ1-1 NA TRBV28 CASSFRTELNTEAFF TGTGCCAGCAGTTTCCGTACAGAGTTGAACACTGAAGCTTTCTTT
NA TRBJ2-5 TRBD2 TRBV6-5 CASRQRLAGETQYF TGTGCCAGCAGGCAGAGACTAGCGGGGGAGACCCAGTACTTC
NA TRBJ2-2 NA TRBV28 CASSFVGGPATGELFF TGTGCCAGCAGTTTCGTCGGGGGGCCGGCCACCGGGGAGCTGTTTTTT
NA TRBJ1-2 NA TRBV27 CASSLAGGPYGYTF TGTGCCAGCAGTTTGGCCGGGGGGCCCTATGGCTACACCTTC
NA TRBJ2-7 TRBD1 TRBV5-6 CASSPGQSYEQYF TGTGCCAGCAGCCCGGGACAGTCCTACGAGCAGTACTTC
NA TRBJ1-5 NA TRBV4-1 CASSQDPGFGSNQPQHF TGCGCCAGCAGCCAAGATCCAGGTTTTGGGAGCAATCAGCCCCAGCATTTT
NA TRBJ2-5 NA TRBV7-2 CASSLTVQETQYF TGTGCCAGCAGCTTAACAGTCCAAGAGACCCAGTACTTC
NA TRBJ2-7 NA TRBV21-1 CASSKPAGGTGYEQYF TGTGCCAGCAGCAAACCCGCCGGGGGGACGGGCTACGAGCAGTACTTC
NA TRBJ2-2 NA TRBV19 CASSISVNTGELFF TGTGCCAGTAGTATCTCAGTTAACACCGGGGAGCTGTTTTTT
NA TRBJ1-2 NA TRBV28 CASRDTTNYGYTF TGTGCCAGCAGGGACACCACTAACTATGGCTACACCTTC
NA TRBJ2-5 NA TRBV5-1 CASSSQGQETQYF TGCGCCAGCAGCTCCCAGGGGCAAGAGACCCAGTACTTC